This T cell receptor beta chain came from a study of early T cells in non-severe SARS-CoV-2 infection. TCRdb fed the 5' RACE reads into MiXCR, producing one record per CDR3 protein. The sample includes approximately 70,000 distinct CDR3 sequences, approximately 13% of them seen just once. CDR1 ENHRY and CDR2 SYGVKD come from the germline V gene. With V trimmed by 3 bases and J by 4 bases, 5 bases remained unmatched. This CDR3 spans 15 amino acids. In its sample, this clonotype was seen many times. Material: whole blood. The chain joins TRBV10-3 to TRBJ2-2; 7 bases line up with TRBD2. The sequence was obtained from an adult who was a healthcare worker with PCR-confirmed SARS-CoV-2 infection or an uninfected control (not recorded which). The CDR3 bases are TGTGCCATCAGTGATTCACTAGCGACCACCGGGGAGCTGTTTTTT. This translates into CAISDSLATTGELFF.